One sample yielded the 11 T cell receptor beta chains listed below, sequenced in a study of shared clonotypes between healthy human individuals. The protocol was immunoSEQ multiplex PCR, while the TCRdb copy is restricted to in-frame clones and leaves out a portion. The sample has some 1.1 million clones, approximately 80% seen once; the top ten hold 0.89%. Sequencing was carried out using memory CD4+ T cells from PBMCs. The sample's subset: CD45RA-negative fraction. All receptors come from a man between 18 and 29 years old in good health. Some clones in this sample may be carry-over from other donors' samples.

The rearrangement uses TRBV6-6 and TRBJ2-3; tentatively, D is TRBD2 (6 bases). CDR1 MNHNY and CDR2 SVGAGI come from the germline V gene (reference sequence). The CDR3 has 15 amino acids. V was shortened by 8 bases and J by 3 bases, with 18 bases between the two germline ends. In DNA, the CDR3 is TGTGCCAGCGCCCCCGGGGGAGCAGAAACAGATACGCAGTATTTT. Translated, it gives CASAPGGAETDTQYF.

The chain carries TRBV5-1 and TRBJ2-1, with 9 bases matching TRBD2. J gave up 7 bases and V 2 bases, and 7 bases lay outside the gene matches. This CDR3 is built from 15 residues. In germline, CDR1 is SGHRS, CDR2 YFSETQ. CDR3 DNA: TGCGCCAGCAGCTTTAGCGGGAGCGCTGGGAATGAGCAGTTCTTC. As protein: CASSFSGSAGNEQFF.

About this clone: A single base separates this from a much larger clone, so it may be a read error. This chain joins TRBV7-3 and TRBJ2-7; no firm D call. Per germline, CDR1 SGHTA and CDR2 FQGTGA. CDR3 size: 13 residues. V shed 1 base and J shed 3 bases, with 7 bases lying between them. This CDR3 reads CASSLKADYEQYF. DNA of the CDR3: TGTGCCAGCAGCTTAAAGGCCGACTACGAGCAGTACTTC. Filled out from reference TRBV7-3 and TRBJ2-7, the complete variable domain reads GAGVSQTPSNKVTEKGKYVELRCDPISGHTALYWYRQSLGQGPEFLIYFQGTGAADDSGLPNDRFFAVRPEGSVSTLKIQRTERGDSAVYLCASSLKADYEQYFGPGTRLTVT.

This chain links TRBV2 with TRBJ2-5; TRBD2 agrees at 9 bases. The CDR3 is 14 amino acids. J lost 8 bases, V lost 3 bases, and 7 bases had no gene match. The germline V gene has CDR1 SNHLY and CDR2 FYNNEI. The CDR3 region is CASSESSGRTTQYF. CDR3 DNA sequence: TGTGCCAGCAGTGAGAGTAGCGGGAGAACCACCCAGTACTTC. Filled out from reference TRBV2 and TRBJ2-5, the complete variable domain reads EPEVTQTPSHQVTQMGQEVILRCVPISNHLYFYWYRQILGQKVEFLVSFYNNEISEKSEIFDDQFSVERPDGSNFTLKIRSTKLEDSAMYFCASSESSGRTTQYFGPGTRLLVL.

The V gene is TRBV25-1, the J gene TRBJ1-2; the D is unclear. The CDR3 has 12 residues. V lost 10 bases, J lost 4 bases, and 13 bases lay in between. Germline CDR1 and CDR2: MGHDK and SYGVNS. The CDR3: CATADGTYGYTF. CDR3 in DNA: TGTGCCACCGCCGACGGAACCTATGGCTACACCTTC.

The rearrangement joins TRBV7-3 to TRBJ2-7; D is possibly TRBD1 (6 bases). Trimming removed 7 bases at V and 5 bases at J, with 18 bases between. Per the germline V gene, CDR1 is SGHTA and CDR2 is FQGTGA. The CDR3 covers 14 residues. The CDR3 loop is CASTDRPLFDEQYF. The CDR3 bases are TGTGCCAGCACGGACAGACCATTGTTTGACGAGCAGTACTTC.

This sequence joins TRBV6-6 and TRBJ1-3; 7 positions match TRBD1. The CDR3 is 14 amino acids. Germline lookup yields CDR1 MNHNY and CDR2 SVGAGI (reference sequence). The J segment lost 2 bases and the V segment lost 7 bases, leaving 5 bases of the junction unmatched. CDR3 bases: TGTGCCAGCACCCTCCAGGGGGCTGGAAACACCATATATTTT. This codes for CASTLQGAGNTIYF.

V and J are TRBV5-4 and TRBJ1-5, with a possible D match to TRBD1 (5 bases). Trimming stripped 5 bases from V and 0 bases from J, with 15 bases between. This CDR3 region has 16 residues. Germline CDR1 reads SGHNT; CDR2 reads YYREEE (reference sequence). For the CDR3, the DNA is TGTGCCAGCAGTCCGGGACCAGGTATTAGCAATCAGCCCCAGCATTTT. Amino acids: CASSPGPGISNQPQHF.

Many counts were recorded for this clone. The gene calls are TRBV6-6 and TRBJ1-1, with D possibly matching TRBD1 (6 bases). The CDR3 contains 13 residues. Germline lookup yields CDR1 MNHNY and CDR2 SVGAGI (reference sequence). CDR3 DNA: TGTTCAGCGACACAGGGAGCCAACACTGAAGCTTTCTTT. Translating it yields CSATQGANTEAFF.

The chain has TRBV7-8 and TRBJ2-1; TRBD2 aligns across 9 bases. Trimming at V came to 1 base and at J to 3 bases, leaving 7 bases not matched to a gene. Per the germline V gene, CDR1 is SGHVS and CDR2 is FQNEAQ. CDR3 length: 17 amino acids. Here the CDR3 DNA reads TGTGCCAGCAGCTTAGTTGCGACTAGCGGCAGCTACAATGAGCAGTTCTTC. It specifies CASSLVATSGSYNEQFF.

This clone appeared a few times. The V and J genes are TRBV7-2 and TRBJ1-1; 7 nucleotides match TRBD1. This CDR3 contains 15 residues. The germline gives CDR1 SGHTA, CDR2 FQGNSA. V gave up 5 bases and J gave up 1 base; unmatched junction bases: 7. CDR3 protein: CASSPGQLRNTEAFF. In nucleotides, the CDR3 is TGTGCCAGCAGCCCGGGACAGCTGCGGAACACTGAAGCTTTCTTT.